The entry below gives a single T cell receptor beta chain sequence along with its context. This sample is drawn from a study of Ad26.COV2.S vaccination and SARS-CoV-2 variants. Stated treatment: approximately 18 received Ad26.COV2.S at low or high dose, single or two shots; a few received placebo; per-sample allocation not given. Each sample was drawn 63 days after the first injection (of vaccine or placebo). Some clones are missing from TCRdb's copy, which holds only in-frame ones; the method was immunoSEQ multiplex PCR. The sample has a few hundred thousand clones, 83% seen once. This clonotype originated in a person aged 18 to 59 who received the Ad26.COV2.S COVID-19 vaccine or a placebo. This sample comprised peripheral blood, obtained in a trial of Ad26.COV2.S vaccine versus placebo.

The CDR3 coding sequence is TGTGCCAGCAGCTCCGGGACAAGGAATGGCTACACCTTC. This encodes CASSSGTRNGYTF. The V and J genes are TRBV11-2 and TRBJ1-2; D possibly corresponds to TRBD1 (6 bases). V shed 4 bases and J shed 6 bases, with 12 bases lying between them. CDR3 length equals 13 residues. The germline V gene has CDR1 SGHAT and CDR2 FQNNGV.